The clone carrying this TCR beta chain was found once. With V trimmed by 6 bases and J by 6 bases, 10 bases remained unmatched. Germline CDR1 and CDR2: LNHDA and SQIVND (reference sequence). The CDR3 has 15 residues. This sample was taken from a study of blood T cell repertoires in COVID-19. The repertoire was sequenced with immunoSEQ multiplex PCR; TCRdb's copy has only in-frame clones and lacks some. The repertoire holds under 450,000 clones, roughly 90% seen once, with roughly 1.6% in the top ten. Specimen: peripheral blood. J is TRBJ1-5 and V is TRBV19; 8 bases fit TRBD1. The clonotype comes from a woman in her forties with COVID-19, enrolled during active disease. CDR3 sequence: CASSLQGVRGQPQHF. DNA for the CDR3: TGTGCCAGTAGCCTACAGGGGGTCCGGGGTCAGCCCCAGCATTTT.